Listed below are T cell receptor beta chains from one sample, sequenced in a study of T cells after yellow fever vaccination. TCRdb used MiXCR to reprocess the 5' RACE reads, holding one entry per CDR3 protein. The sample carries approximately 96,000 distinct CDR3 sequences, roughly 8.2% recorded once. This material consisted of CD8+ T cells not binding an NS4B(214-222) dextramer, sorted from PBMCs, taken around 15 days after the first yellow fever vaccination. The source is a man aged 18 to 29 who received the YFV17D yellow fever vaccine. Each CDR3 is given with its conserved first and last residue. A D gene is named only where the DNA matches it firmly. Only some rows state a clone size, as once, few, many or a class for expanded clones.

J | V | D | size | CDR3 | DNA
TRBJ2-2 | TRBV12-3/TRBV12-4 | - | - | CASSPGRKVAGELFF | TGTGCCAGCAGTCCCGGCCGGAAGGTTGCCGGGGAGCTGTTTTTT
TRBJ2-1 | TRBV6-6 | - | few | CASGDFHGEQFF | TGTGCCAGCGGGGACTTCCACGGCGAGCAGTTCTTC
TRBJ2-1 | TRBV3-1 | - | - | CASSQVGLRGSYNEQFF | TGTGCCAGCAGCCAAGTGGGGCTCAGGGGCTCCTACAATGAGCAGTTCTTC
TRBJ2-1 | TRBV11-2 | TRBD2 | many | CASSLGLAAYNEQFF | TGTGCCAGCAGCCTGGGACTAGCGGCCTACAATGAGCAGTTCTTC
TRBJ1-5 | TRBV10-3 | - | - | CAISDPAEGPQHF | TGTGCCATCAGTGATCCCGCCGAAGGGCCCCAGCATTTT
TRBJ2-7 | TRBV5-1 | TRBD2 | - | CASSLGLAEHYEQYF | TGCGCCAGCAGCTTGGGGCTAGCGGAACACTACGAGCAGTACTTC
TRBJ2-3 | TRBV20-1 | TRBD2 | - | CSASILGLAGSTDTQYF | TGCAGTGCTTCTATCCTCGGACTAGCGGGGAGCACAGATACGCAGTATTTT
TRBJ2-3 | TRBV6-4 | - | - | CASRDQSTDTQYF | TGTGCCAGCAGGGACCAAAGCACAGATACGCAGTATTTT
TRBJ1-2 | TRBV6-5 | TRBD1 | few | CATRTGWSYTF | TGTGCCACCCGGACAGGATGGAGCTACACCTTC
TRBJ2-7 | TRBV7-9 | - | few | CASSRGPNRKYF | TGTGCCAGCAGCCGCGGACCTAACCGGAAGTACTTC
TRBJ2-7 | TRBV6-1 | - | few | CATKRKQGTYEQYF | TGTGCCACCAAACGGAAACAGGGAACCTACGAGCAGTACTTC
TRBJ1-4 | TRBV10-3 | - | - | CAISEGGNEKLFF | TGTGCCATCAGTGAAGGGGGAAATGAAAAACTGTTTTTT